A selection of T cell receptor beta chains follows, all from one sample in a study of human T cells and chemical hapten exposure. Each CDR3 protein gets one entry after TCRdb re-called the RACE reads with MiXCR. The table lists more than 75,000 distinct CDR3 sequences, 8.6% of them singletons. Sequencing was performed on whole blood. These receptors were collected from a male donor in good health. Some clones in this sample may be carry-over from other donors' samples. Each CDR3 is given with its conserved first and last residue. Each record gives: J gene, V gene, clone size, D gene, CDR3 protein, CDR3 DNA. The D gene is left open where the match is weak. Size tells how often a clone was seen (once, few, many) or the class of an expanded clone, and some rows leave it out.

TRBJ2-1,TRBV6-6,.,TRBD2,CASSWTSGNNEQFF,TGTGCCAGCAGTTGGACTAGCGGGAATAATGAGCAGTTCTTC
TRBJ1-6,TRBV12-3/TRBV12-4,few,TRBD1,CASSFRTGEGSPLHF,TGTGCCAGCAGTTTTCGTACAGGGGAGGGTTCACCCCTCCACTTT
TRBJ2-1,TRBV6-2/TRBV6-3,few,TRBD2,CASSYSGTSNEQFF,TGTGCCAGCAGTTACTCCGGGACTAGCAATGAGCAGTTCTTC
TRBJ2-3,TRBV12-3/TRBV12-4,few,.,CASSPPTGGRPDTQYF,TGTGCCAGCAGTCCCCCCACAGGCGGACGACCAGATACGCAGTATTTT
TRBJ1-4,TRBV20-1,few,TRBD1,CSARDLNRGEKLFF,TGCAGTGCTAGAGATCTTAACAGGGGCGAAAAACTGTTTTTT
TRBJ1-1,TRBV6-5,.,.,CASSLRVVTEAFF,TGTGCCAGCAGTTTGCGTGTTGTCACTGAAGCTTTCTTT
TRBJ2-1,TRBV13,.,TRBD2,CASSSGLAESNEQFF,TGTGCCAGCAGCTCGGGACTAGCGGAGTCCAATGAGCAGTTCTTC
TRBJ2-3,TRBV20-1,.,TRBD2,CSARRGASGLDTQYF,TGCAGTGCTAGGAGAGGGGCTAGCGGCTTAGATACGCAGTATTTT
TRBJ2-3,TRBV9,.,.,CASDRGSPSDTQYF,TGTGCCAGCGACCGAGGTAGCCCGTCAGATACGCAGTATTTT
TRBJ1-2,TRBV12-3/TRBV12-4,.,.,CASSFNGVDGYTF,TGTGCCAGCAGTTTTAATGGGGTAGATGGCTACACCTTC
TRBJ2-5,TRBV7-9,many,TRBD2,CASSFGGGKTQYF,TGTGCCAGCAGCTTTGGGGGAGGGAAGACCCAGTACTTC
TRBJ2-7,TRBV11-2,few,.,CASSLIYTYEQYF,TGTGCCAGCAGCCTGATTTACACCTACGAGCAGTACTTC
TRBJ2-2,TRBV12-5,many,.,CASGLETGELFF,TGTGCTAGTGGTTTGGAAACGGGGGAGCTGTTTTTT
TRBJ1-3,TRBV2,few,.,CASSEQGGGNTIYF,TGTGCCAGCAGTGAGCAGGGTGGAGGAAACACCATATATTTT
TRBJ2-1,TRBV20-1,.,TRBD1,CSAPTGGRNEQFF,TGCAGTGCTCCTACAGGGGGCAGAAATGAGCAGTTCTTC
TRBJ2-3,TRBV18,.,TRBD1,CASSPLGQGLTDTQYF,TGTGCCAGCTCACCGCTGGGACAGGGGCTAACAGATACGCAGTATTTT
TRBJ2-2,TRBV16,many,.,CASSRMNTGELFF,TGTGCCAGCAGCCGGATGAACACCGGGGAGCTGTTTTTT
TRBJ1-3,TRBV2,.,.,CASSELAGLLSGNTIYF,TGTGCCAGCAGTGAATTGGCAGGGTTGTTGTCTGGAAACACCATATATTTT
TRBJ2-1,TRBV29-1,.,TRBD2,CSVERREGEQFF,TGCAGCGTTGAAAGAAGGGAGGGTGAGCAGTTCTTC
TRBJ2-3,TRBV7-2,few,.,CASTTRGAVDTQYF,TGTGCCAGCACAACCCGGGGGGCGGTAGATACGCAGTATTTT
TRBJ1-5,TRBV19,few,TRBD1,CASSMITGGMGNQPQHF,TGTGCCAGTAGTATGATAACAGGGGGTATGGGGAATCAGCCCCAGCATTTT
TRBJ1-5,TRBV7-2,.,.,CASSLAGGPQGPQHF,TGTGCCAGCAGCTTAGCGGGAGGGCCCCAAGGGCCCCAGCATTTT
TRBJ2-3,TRBV20-1,few,.,CSARDENTDTQYF,TGCAGTGCTAGAGATGAGAACACAGATACGCAGTATTTT
TRBJ1-5,TRBV6-2/TRBV6-3,.,.,CASSYSGTQPLSNQPQHF,TGTGCCAGCAGTTACTCGGGGACCCAGCCCCTTAGCAATCAGCCCCAGCATTTT
TRBJ2-1,TRBV5-1,.,TRBD2,CASSPPGLAGDNEQFF,TGCGCCAGCAGCCCCCCGGGACTAGCGGGAGACAATGAGCAGTTCTTC
TRBJ2-3,TRBV3-1,few,TRBD2,CASSLGLAGLTDTQYF,TGTGCCAGCAGCCTTGGACTAGCGGGTTTAACAGATACGCAGTATTTT
TRBJ1-1,TRBV20-1,few,.,CSAKPGSTNTEAFF,TGCAGTGCTAAACCGGGAAGTACGAACACTGAAGCTTTCTTT
TRBJ2-5,TRBV5-1,.,.,CASSLWTENQETQYF,TGCGCCAGCAGCTTGTGGACAGAGAACCAAGAGACCCAGTACTTC
TRBJ2-3,TRBV29-1,few,.,CSVEDDPITDTQYF,TGCAGCGTTGAAGATGACCCCATAACAGATACGCAGTATTTT
TRBJ2-7,TRBV4-1,few,.,CASSQGGSEQYF,TGCGCCAGCAGCCAAGGGGGGTCCGAGCAGTACTTC
TRBJ2-5,TRBV7-2,.,TRBD1,CASSLGPGTAQETQYF,TGTGCCAGCAGCTTAGGCCCCGGGACAGCGCAAGAGACCCAGTACTTC
TRBJ1-6,TRBV6-5,.,TRBD1,CASSLSSQGARSPLHF,TGTGCCAGCAGCCTCTCCTCACAGGGGGCGAGATCACCCCTCCACTTT
TRBJ2-2,TRBV7-6,.,.,CASSFTGTPTTGELFF,TGTGCCAGCAGCTTTACCGGGACACCAACCACCGGGGAGCTGTTTTTT
TRBJ1-1,TRBV19,.,.,CASSPSGGAANTEAFF,TGTGCCAGTAGCCCCTCGGGGGGCGCGGCGAACACTGAAGCTTTCTTT
TRBJ2-3,TRBV29-1,few,TRBD1,CSVKLWTGGTDTQYF,TGCAGCGTCAAACTTTGGACAGGGGGAACAGATACGCAGTATTTT
TRBJ2-7,TRBV20-1,few,.,CSASRESYEQYF,TGCAGTGCTAGTAGGGAGAGCTACGAGCAGTACTTC
TRBJ2-5,TRBV12-3/TRBV12-4,.,TRBD2,CASSHLGSGGAGETQYF,TGTGCCAGCAGTCACCTGGGCTCGGGGGGGGCAGGAGAGACCCAGTACTTC
TRBJ1-6,TRBV4-3,few,.,CASSQAEDRDSPLHF,TGCGCCAGCAGCCAAGCCGAAGATCGGGATTCACCCCTCCACTTT
TRBJ2-7,TRBV10-3,many,.,CAIRQGGGEQYF,TGTGCCATCAGGCAGGGAGGAGGGGAGCAGTACTTC